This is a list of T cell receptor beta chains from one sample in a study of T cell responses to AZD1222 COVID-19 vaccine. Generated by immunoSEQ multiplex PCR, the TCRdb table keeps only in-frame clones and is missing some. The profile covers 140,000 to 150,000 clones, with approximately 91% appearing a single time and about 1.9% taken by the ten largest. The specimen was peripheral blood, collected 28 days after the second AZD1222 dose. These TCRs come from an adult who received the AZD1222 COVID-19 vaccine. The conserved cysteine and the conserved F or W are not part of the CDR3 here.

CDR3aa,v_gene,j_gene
SARDRRPYEQY,TRBV29-1,TRBJ2-7
ASSWGLAGEGSLTDTQY,TRBV3-1/TRBV3-2,TRBJ2-3
ASSEDTPYGYT,TRBV2,TRBJ1-2
ASSEPASGSTYEQY,TRBV2,TRBJ2-7
ASSGTSGSYNEQF,TRBV10-2,TRBJ2-1
ASSPARDRLYEQY,TRBV18,TRBJ2-7
ASSLDGWAGGMNTEAF,TRBV28,TRBJ1-1
ASSSARGDRGYT,TRBV7-2,TRBJ1-2
ASSDGRSVADTQY,TRBV9,TRBJ2-3
ASSQTPGLADQETQY,TRBV4-2,TRBJ2-5
ASSLQGGSQPQH,TRBV6-5,TRBJ1-5
ATSRSFYSGNTIY,TRBV15,TRBJ1-3
ASSLGGRFNNEQF,TRBV28,TRBJ2-1
ASSPNRGGTDTQY,TRBV11-2,TRBJ2-3
AWRNRDRPKVEY,TRBV30,TRBJ2-7
SVTGQLSYNEQF,TRBV29-1,TRBJ2-1
ASSFFGNTEAF,TRBV5-5,TRBJ1-1
ASSYRGEKGNTEAF,TRBV6-5,TRBJ1-1
ASSRSEHSNQPQH,TRBV7-2,TRBJ1-5
ASSPLRGLEAF,TRBV18,TRBJ1-1
ASSVDSGREQF,TRBV5-1,TRBJ2-1
ASSWGFTEAF,TRBV5-8,TRBJ1-1
AWSLTGVNTIY,TRBV30,TRBJ1-3
SALEGMSYT,TRBV29-1,TRBJ1-2
ASSPLRRLGTSQETQY,TRBV6-6,TRBJ2-5
ASAGGPAGAQY,TRBV7-2,TRBJ2-5
ASSGEPSGGADGTDTQY,TRBV27,TRBJ2-3
ASSQAYEQY,TRBV14,TRBJ2-7
ASSIEGRGYEQY,TRBV19,TRBJ2-7
ASSLANSPLH,TRBV5-6,TRBJ1-6
AWRTTGRIYGYT,TRBV30,TRBJ1-2
ASSKARAPADKDIQY,TRBV21-1,TRBJ2-4
ASSSRTGGPYEQY,TRBV7-2,TRBJ2-7
ASSFGGGDAQH,TRBV12-3/TRBV12-4,TRBJ1-5
ASSYSLTDTQY,TRBV6-5,TRBJ2-3
ASSEVGGGASYNEQF,TRBV6-1,TRBJ2-1
ASSRNEYEQY,TRBV3-1/TRBV3-2,TRBJ2-7
AWSSRSLGGEPQH,TRBV30,TRBJ1-5
SASHLGETQY,TRBV20-1,TRBJ2-5
ASSVTQANYGYT,TRBV9,TRBJ1-2
ASSLGRYNEQF,TRBV7-7,TRBJ2-1
ASSSSGRGETQY,TRBV7-9,TRBJ2-5
ASSLAQSRLGEKLF,TRBV7-8,TRBJ1-4
ASSITPGDQPQH,TRBV19,TRBJ1-5
ASSQGQGGYGYT,TRBV3-1/TRBV3-2,TRBJ1-2
ASSQSRLGPPYEQY,TRBV6-2/TRBV6-3,TRBJ2-7
ASSTTRNQETQY,TRBV5-1,TRBJ2-5
ASSEGYSNQPQH,TRBV6-1,TRBJ1-5
ASSPTDSEGSTEAF,TRBV18,TRBJ1-1
ASSPGLRLSIANYGYT,TRBV14,TRBJ1-2
ASSFNGVGDGVLT,TRBV5-1,TRBJ2-6
ASSPSTSGERY,TRBV3-1/TRBV3-2,TRBJ2-7
ASSWGTAPRDYGYT,TRBV5-1,TRBJ1-2
ASSILPGAGGQPQH,TRBV19,TRBJ1-5
ASSPTQGANTEAF,TRBV18,TRBJ1-1
ASSLEGNTIY,TRBV5-1,TRBJ1-3
ASSQVFKGVTGSMNTEAF,TRBV3-1/TRBV3-2,TRBJ1-1
ASSRTGDESPLH,TRBV5-1,TRBJ1-6
ASSVVTGRGGYT,TRBV9,TRBJ1-2
ASSLGTFNTEAF,TRBV5-6,TRBJ1-1